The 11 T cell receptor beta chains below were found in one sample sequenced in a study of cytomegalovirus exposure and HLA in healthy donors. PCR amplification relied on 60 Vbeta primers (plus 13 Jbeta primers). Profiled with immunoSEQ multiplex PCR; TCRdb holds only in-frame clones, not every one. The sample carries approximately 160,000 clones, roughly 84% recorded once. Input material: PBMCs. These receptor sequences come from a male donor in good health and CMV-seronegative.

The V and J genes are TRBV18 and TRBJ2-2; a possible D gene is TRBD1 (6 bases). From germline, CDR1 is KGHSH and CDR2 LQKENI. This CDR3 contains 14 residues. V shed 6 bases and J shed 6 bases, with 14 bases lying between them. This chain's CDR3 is CASSPETGSGELFF. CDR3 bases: TGTGCCAGCTCGCCTGAAACAGGGTCCGGGGAGCTGTTTTTT.

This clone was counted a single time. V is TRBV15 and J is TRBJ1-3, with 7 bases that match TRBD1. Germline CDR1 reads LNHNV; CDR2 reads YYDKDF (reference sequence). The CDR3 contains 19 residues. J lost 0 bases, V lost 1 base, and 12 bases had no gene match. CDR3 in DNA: TGTGCCACCAGCAGAGTTTCCGGGACAGCGGGCCCCTCTGGAAACACCATATATTTT. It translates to CATSRVSGTAGPSGNTIYF.

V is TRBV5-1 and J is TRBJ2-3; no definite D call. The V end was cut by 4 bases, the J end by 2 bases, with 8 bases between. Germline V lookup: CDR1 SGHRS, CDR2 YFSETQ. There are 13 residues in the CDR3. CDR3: CASSLLTTDTQYF. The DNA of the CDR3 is TGCGCCAGCAGCCTACTAACCACAGATACGCAGTATTTT.

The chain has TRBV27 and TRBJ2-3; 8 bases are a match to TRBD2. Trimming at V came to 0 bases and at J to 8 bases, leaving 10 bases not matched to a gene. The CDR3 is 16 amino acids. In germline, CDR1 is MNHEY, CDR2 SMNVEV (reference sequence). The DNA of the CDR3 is TGTGCCAGCAGTTTATCTTCTAGCGGGCCGCGTGGTACGCAGTATTTT. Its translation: CASSLSSSGPRGTQYF.

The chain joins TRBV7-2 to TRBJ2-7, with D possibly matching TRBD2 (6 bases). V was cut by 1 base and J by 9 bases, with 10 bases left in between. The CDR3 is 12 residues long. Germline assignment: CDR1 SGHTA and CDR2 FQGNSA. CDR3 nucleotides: TGTGCCAGCAGCTTAGAGCGGGCTTGGCAGTACTTC. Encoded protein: CASSLERAWQYF.

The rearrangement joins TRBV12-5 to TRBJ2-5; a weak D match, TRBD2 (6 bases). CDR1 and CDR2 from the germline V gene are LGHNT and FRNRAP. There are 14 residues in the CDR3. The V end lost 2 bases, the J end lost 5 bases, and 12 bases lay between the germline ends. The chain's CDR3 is CASGLSGGRETQYF. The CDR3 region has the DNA TGTGCTAGTGGTTTGTCCGGGGGTCGGGAGACCCAGTACTTC. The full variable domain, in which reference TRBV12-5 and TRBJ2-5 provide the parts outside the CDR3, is DARVTQTPRHKVTEMGQEVTMRCQPILGHNTVFWYRQTMMQGLELLAYFRNRAPLDDSGMPKDRFSAEMPDATLATLKIQPSEPRDSAVYFCASGLSGGRETQYFGPGTRLLVL.

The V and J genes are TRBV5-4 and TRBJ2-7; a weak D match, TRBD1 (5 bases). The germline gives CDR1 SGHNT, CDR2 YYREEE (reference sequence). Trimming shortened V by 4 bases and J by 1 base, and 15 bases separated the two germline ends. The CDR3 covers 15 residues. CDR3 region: CASSRQDSPSYEQYF. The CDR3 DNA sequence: TGTGCCAGCAGCCGACAAGACAGCCCTTCCTACGAGCAGTACTTC.

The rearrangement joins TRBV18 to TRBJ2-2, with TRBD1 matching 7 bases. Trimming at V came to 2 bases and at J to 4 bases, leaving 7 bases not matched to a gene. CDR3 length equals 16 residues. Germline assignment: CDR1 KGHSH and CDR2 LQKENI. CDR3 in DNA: TGTGCCAGCTCACCATGGGAACAGGGGTTCACCGGGGAGCTGTTTTTT. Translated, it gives CASSPWEQGFTGELFF.

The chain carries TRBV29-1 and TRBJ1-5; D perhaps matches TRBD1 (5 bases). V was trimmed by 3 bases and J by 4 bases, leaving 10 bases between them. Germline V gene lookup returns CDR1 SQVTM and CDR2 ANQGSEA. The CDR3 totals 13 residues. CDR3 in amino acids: CSVDQGGNQPQHF. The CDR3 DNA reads TGCAGCGTTGATCAGGGAGGAAATCAGCCCCAGCATTTT.

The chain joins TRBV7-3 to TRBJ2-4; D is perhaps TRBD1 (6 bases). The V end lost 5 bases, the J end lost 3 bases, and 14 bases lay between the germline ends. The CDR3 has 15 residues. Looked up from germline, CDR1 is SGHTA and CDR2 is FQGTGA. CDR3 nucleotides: TGTGCCAGCAGCCTACAGGGTGCAGGCAAAAACATTCAGTACTTC. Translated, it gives CASSLQGAGKNIQYF.

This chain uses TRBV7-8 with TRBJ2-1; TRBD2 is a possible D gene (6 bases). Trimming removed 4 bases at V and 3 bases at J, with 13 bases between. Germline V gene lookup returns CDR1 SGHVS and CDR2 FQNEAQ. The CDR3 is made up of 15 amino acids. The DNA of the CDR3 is TGTGCCAGCAGCTACGGTAGCGGAAACTACAATGAGCAGTTCTTC. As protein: CASSYGSGNYNEQFF. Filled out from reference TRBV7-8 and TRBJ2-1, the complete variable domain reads GAGVSQSPRYKVAKRGQDVALRCDPISGHVSLFWYQQALGQGPEFLTYFQNEAQLDKSGLPSDRFFAERPEGSVSTLKIQRTQQEDSAVYLCASSYGSGNYNEQFFGPGTRLTVL.